Listed here is a single T cell receptor beta chain. The data were obtained in a study of cytomegalovirus exposure and HLA in healthy donors. The V end lost 5 bases, the J end lost 6 bases, and 7 bases lay between the germline ends. This CDR3 has 11 amino acids. Per germline, CDR1 SGHTA and CDR2 FQGNSA. PCR was performed using 60 Vbeta and 13 Jbeta primers. Assay used: immunoSEQ multiplex PCR; TCRdb lists only in-frame clones, some missing. The sample contains 140,000 to 150,000 clones, approximately 70% of which appear only once. The sample taken for sequencing was PBMCs. The genes are TRBV7-2 and TRBJ2-5; D gene uncertain. This clonotype was obtained from a woman aged 55-69 years in good health and CMV-seropositive. CDR3 region: CASSQLQTQYF. The CDR3 nucleotides read TGTGCCAGCAGCCAACTCCAGACCCAGTACTTC.